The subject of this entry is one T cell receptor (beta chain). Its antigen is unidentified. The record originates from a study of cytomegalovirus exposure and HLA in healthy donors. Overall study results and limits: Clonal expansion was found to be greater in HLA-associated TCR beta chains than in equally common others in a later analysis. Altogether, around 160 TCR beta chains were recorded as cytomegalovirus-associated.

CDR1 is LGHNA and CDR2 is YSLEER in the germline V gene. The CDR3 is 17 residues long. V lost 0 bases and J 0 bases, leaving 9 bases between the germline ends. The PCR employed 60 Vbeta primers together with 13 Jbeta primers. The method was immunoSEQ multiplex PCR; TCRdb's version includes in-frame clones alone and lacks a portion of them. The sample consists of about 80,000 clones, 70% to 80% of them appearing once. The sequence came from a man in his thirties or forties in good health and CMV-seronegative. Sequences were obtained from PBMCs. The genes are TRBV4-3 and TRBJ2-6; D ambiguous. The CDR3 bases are TGCGCCAGCAGCCAAGATCCAGCTAGCTCTGGGGCCAACGTCCTGACTTTC. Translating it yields CASSQDPASSGANVLTF.